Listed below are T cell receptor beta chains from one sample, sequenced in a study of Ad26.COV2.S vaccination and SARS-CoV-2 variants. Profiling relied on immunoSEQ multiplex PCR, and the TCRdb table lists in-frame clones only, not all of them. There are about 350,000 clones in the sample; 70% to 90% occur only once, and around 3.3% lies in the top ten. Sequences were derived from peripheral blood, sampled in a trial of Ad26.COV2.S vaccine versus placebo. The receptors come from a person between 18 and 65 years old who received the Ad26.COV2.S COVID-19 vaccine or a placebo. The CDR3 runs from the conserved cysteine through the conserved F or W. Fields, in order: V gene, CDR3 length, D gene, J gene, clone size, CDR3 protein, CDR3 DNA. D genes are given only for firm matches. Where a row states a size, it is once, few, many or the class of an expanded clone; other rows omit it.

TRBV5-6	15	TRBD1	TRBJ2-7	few	CASSFGQGEAYEQYF	TGTGCCAGCAGCTTCGGACAGGGGGAGGCCTACGAGCAGTACTTC
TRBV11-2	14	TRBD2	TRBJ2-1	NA	CASSLGPSGGEQFF	TGTGCCAGCAGCTTAGGTCCTAGCGGGGGTGAGCAGTTCTTC
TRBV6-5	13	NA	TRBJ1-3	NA	CASSYGGYSTIYF	TGTGCCAGCAGTTACGGAGGGTACTCCACCATATATTTT
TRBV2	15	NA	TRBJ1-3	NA	CASSETAATGNTIYF	TGTGCCAGCAGTGAAACGGCAGCGACTGGAAACACCATATATTTT
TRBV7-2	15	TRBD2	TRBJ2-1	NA	CASSPTSVPYNEQFF	TGTGCCAGCAGCCCAACTAGCGTCCCCTACAATGAGCAGTTCTTC
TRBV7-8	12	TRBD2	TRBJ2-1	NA	CASSFSGTRQFF	TGTGCCAGCAGCTTTAGCGGGACGCGACAGTTCTTC
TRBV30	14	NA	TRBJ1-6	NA	CAWTQISVGSPLHF	TGTGCCTGGACCCAGATTTCGGTGGGTTCACCCCTCCACTTT
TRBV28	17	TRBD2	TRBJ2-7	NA	CASSLPGTSGIFYEQYF	TGTGCCAGCAGTTTACCCGGGACTAGCGGGATATTCTACGAGCAGTACTTC
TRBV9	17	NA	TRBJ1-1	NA	CASSVRDIPQRNTEAFF	TGTGCCAGCAGCGTTCGGGACATCCCTCAGCGGAACACTGAAGCTTTCTTT
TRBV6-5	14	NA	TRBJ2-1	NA	CASSYPKAEARLFF	TGTGCCAGCAGTTACCCGAAGGCAGAGGCAAGACTCTTCTTC
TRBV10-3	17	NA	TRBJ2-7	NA	CAISNRDGLTPRYEQYF	TGTGCCATCAGTAACCGGGACGGCCTCACCCCAAGGTACGAGCAGTACTTC
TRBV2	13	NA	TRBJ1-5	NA	CASRFGGDQPQHF	TGTGCCAGCAGGTTCGGGGGAGATCAGCCCCAGCATTTT
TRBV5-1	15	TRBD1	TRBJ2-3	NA	CASSPGQGAPDTQYF	TGCGCCAGCAGCCCGGGACAGGGGGCCCCAGATACGCAGTATTTT
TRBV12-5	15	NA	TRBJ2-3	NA	CASGLGGGGTDTQYF	TGTGCTAGTGGTTTGGGTGGGGGCGGAACAGATACGCAGTATTTT
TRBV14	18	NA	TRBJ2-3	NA	CASSQTQRPGIITDTQYF	TGTGCCAGCAGCCAAACTCAACGCCCCGGGATCATAACAGATACGCAGTATTTT
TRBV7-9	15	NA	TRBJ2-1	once	CAVTPLARAYNEQFF	TGTGCCGTCACCCCCTTAGCGAGAGCTTACAATGAGCAGTTCTTC
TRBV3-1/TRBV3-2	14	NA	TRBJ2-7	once	CASSQDSPHYEQYF	TGTGCCAGCAGCCAAGACAGTCCCCACTACGAGCAGTACTTC
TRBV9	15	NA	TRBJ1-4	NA	CASSPRRGEYGKLFF	TGTGCCAGCAGCCCCCGGCGGGGGGAATACGGAAAACTGTTTTTT
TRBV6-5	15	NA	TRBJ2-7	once	CASRRRGARPLEQYF	TGTGCCAGCAGGCGAAGGGGGGCCCGTCCCCTCGAGCAGTACTTC
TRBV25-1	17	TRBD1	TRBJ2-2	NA	CASTGYRGLTNTGELFF	TGTGCCAGCACCGGTTACAGGGGGCTTACGAACACCGGGGAGCTGTTTTTT
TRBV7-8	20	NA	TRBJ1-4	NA	CASSLRRGEYPARPNEKLFF	TGTGCCAGCAGCTTACGGAGGGGGGAGTACCCGGCCCGGCCTAATGAAAAACTGTTTTTT
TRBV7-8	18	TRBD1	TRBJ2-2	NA	CASSHRLSRTGATGELFF	TGTGCCAGCAGCCACAGACTCTCGAGGACAGGGGCAACCGGGGAGCTGTTTTTT
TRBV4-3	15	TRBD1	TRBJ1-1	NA	CASSKIRTGYTEAFF	TGCGCCAGCAGTAAAATTAGGACAGGCTACACTGAAGCTTTCTTT
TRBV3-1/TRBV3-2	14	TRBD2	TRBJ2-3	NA	CASSPLAGHDTQYF	TGTGCCAGCAGCCCACTAGCGGGGCACGATACGCAGTATTTT
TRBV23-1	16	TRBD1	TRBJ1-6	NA	CASTRDRGPPNSPLHF	TGCGCCAGCACGAGAGACAGGGGGCCCCCTAATTCACCCCTCCACTTT
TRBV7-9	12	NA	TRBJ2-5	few	CASSQEGETQYF	TGTGCCAGCAGCCAGGAGGGGGAGACCCAGTACTTC
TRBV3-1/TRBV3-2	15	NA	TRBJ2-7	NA	CASSQGLAGSYEQYF	TGTGCCAGCAGCCAAGGTTTGGCAGGGTCCTACGAGCAGTACTTC
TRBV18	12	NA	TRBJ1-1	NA	CASSPRDTEAFF	TGTGCCAGCTCACCTAGGGACACTGAAGCTTTCTTT
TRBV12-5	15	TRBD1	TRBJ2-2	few	CASGLGQGKSGELFF	TGTGCTAGTGGTTTGGGACAGGGGAAATCCGGGGAGCTGTTTTTT
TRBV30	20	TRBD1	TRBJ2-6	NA	CAWSVLLTGQAITGANVLTF	TGTGCCTGGAGTGTACTATTGACAGGACAGGCCATAACTGGGGCCAACGTCCTGACTTTC
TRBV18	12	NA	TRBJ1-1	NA	CASSRGNTEAFF	TGTGCCAGCTCACGGGGAAACACTGAAGCTTTCTTT
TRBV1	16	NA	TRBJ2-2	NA	CTSSYRLAGGTGELFF	TGCACCAGCAGCTACCGACTAGCGGGAGGGACCGGGGAGCTGTTTTTT
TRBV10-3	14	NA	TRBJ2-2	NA	CAIEEGVNTGELFF	TGTGCCATCGAGGAAGGGGTAAATACCGGGGAGCTGTTTTTT
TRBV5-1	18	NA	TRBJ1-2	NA	CASSYEQGSVMINYGYTF	TGCGCCAGCAGCTATGAACAGGGATCTGTAATGATTAACTATGGCTACACCTTC
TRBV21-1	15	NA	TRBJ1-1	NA	CASSTHRVFSTEAFF	TGTGCCAGCAGCACGCACAGGGTTTTTAGCACTGAAGCTTTCTTT
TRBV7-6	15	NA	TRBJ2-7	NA	CASSLGSGGYYEQYF	TGTGCCAGCAGCTTAGGAAGCGGCGGATACTACGAGCAGTACTTC
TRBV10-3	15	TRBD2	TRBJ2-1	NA	CAIRGPGEREGRQFF	TGTGCCATCAGGGGGCCAGGCGAGCGGGAGGGCCGGCAGTTCTTC
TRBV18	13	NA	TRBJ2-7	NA	CASSPATSYEQYF	TGTGCCAGCTCACCCGCGACTAGCTACGAGCAGTACTTC
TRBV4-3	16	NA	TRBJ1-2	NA	CASSPSQRQVGLGYTF	TGCGCCAGCAGCCCAAGCCAGCGGCAGGTGGGTCTCGGCTACACCTTC
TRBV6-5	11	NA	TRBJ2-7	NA	CASRTPGTLNF	TGTGCCAGCAGGACACCCGGGACCCTTAACTTC
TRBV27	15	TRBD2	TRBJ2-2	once	CASSSGLAGVGELFF	TGTGCCAGCAGTTCCGGACTAGCGGGAGTCGGGGAGCTGTTTTTT
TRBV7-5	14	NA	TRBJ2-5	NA	CVRSSPPRHRGEYF	TGTGTCAGAAGCTCACCCCCGCGGCACCGCGGGGAGTACTTC
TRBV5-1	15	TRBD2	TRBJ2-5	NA	CASSSNSGKEETQYF	TGCGCCAGCAGCTCAAATAGCGGGAAAGAAGAGACCCAGTACTTC
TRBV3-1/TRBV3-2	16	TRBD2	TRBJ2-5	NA	CASSPGLARIRETQYF	TGTGCCAGCAGTCCGGGACTAGCTAGAATTAGAGAGACCCAGTACTTC